This TCR beta chain emerged from a study of vaccination effects on CD4 cells after COVID-19. Study-wide results and caveats: Convalescent patients were scarce in the study, and it lacked early post-infection timepoints.

Method: immunoSEQ multiplex PCR; TCRdb's copy keeps in-frame clones and lacks some. The repertoire holds around 70,000 clones, with more than 70% as singletons. Points on this clone: What it binds is not known.

At the end of about ten days of culture, CD4+ T cells were isolated. Fresh IL-2-containing medium replaced half the medium on days 3 and 7. Germline V gene lookup returns CDR1 SGHRS and CDR2 YFSETQ. The V and J ends lost 0 bases and 1 base, in that order; junction bases with no gene match: 2. The CDR3 runs 16 residues. The sequence was collected from a human donor who received a COVID-19 vaccine. The sample was CD4+ T cells from PBMCs cultured without peptide, taken before COVID-19 vaccination. The chain recombines TRBV5-1 with TRBJ2-2; 8 bases are a match to TRBD2. CDR3 loop: CASSLGREGNTGELFF. CDR3 in DNA: TGCGCCAGCAGCTTGGGCCGGGAGGGGAACACCGGGGAGCTGTTTTTT.